These 4 T cell receptor beta chains came from one sample sequenced in a study of blood T cell repertoires in COVID-19. Method: immunoSEQ multiplex PCR; TCRdb's copy keeps in-frame clones and lacks some. The sample gives about 210,000 clones, approximately 78% of which show up once; approximately 12% is in the top ten. The sequenced material came from peripheral blood. The receptors derive from a woman aged 40-49 years with acute or convalescent COVID-19.

The chain links TRBV7-2 to TRBJ2-3, with D perhaps TRBD2 (6 bases). The CDR3 contains 17 residues. Trimming removed 2 bases from V and 0 bases from J, with 15 bases in between. Germline V gene data show CDR1 as SGHTA and CDR2 as FQGNSA. The chain's CDR3 is CASSLRGKGRSTDTQYF. The CDR3 coding sequence is TGTGCCAGCAGCTTACGGGGGAAGGGTAGGAGCACAGATACGCAGTATTTT.

This chain uses TRBV5-1 with TRBJ1-1, with D perhaps TRBD1 (5 bases). The length of the CDR3 is 15 residues. V dropped 2 bases and J dropped 1 base, with 12 bases sitting between them. The germline CDR1 and CDR2 sequences are SGHRS and YFSETQ. CDR3 sequence: CASSLDTGSNTEAFF. DNA for the CDR3: TGCGCCAGCAGCTTAGATACAGGATCGAACACTGAAGCTTTCTTT.

This rearrangement joins TRBV30 to TRBJ2-7; 7 positions agree with TRBD1. V was pared by 5 bases and J by 1 base, with 8 bases of the junction left unmatched. The CDR3 consists of 14 residues. Germline lookup yields CDR1 GTSNPN and CDR2 SVGIG (reference sequence). The CDR3 region has the DNA TGTGCCTGGCGCCGGGACAGTGTTTCCTACGAGCAGTACTTC. Its protein product is CAWRRDSVSYEQYF. Based on the CDR3 plus reference TRBV30 and TRBJ2-7, the full variable domain is SQTIHQWPATLVQPVGSPLSLECTVEGTSNPNLYWYRQAAGRGLQLLFYSVGIGQISSEVPQNLSASRPQDRQFILSSKKLLLSDSGFYLCAWRRDSVSYEQYFGPGTRLTVT.

This clone was counted once. This rearrangement joins TRBV7-8 to TRBJ1-2, with 9 bases fitting TRBD1. V was clipped by 4 bases and J by 5 bases; unmatched bases: 11. CDR1 and CDR2 (germline): SGHVS, FQNEAQ. The CDR3 totals 16 residues. CDR3 sequence (DNA): TGTGCCAGCAGCTCCCTTTCACAGGGGGCGCGTTATGGCTACACCTTC. Translated, it gives CASSSLSQGARYGYTF.